These 22 T cell receptor beta chains originate from one sample sequenced in a study of T cell responses to AZD1222 COVID-19 vaccine. The protocol was immunoSEQ multiplex PCR, while the TCRdb copy is restricted to in-frame clones and leaves out a portion. The data hold tens of thousands of clones, with around nine tenths observed a single time. Sequenced material: peripheral blood, taken on day 0 of AZD1222 vaccination. The receptors come from an adult in good health.

This sequence joins TRBV15 and TRBJ2-3; 9 nucleotides align to TRBD1. V was clipped by 3 bases and J by 4 bases; unmatched bases: 5. The length of the CDR3 is 15 residues. Germline CDR1 reads LNHNV; CDR2 reads YYDKDF (reference sequence). CDR3 residues: CATSRGGTGSDTQYF. The CDR3 DNA follows: TGTGCCACCAGCAGGGGGGGGACAGGGTCAGATACGCAGTATTTT.

V gene TRBV7-3 combines with J gene TRBJ2-6; 8 bases agree with TRBD1. The CDR3 covers 17 residues. The trim removed 4 bases at V and 0 bases at J, leaving 5 bases unmatched. The V gene's germline CDR1 is SGHTA and CDR2 FQGTGA. The CDR3 DNA follows: TGTGCCAGCAGCTCCAGGACAGGGCGCTCTGGGGCCAACGTCCTGACTTTC. This encodes CASSSRTGRSGANVLTF.

The CDR3 DNA reads TGTGCCAGCAGCTTAGCGCGGGGCGATGAGCAGTTCTTC. Encoded protein: CASSLARGDEQFF. V usage is TRBV7-2 and J usage is TRBJ2-1; the D gene is possibly TRBD2 (6 bases). V lost 0 bases and J 8 bases, leaving 8 bases between the germline ends. The CDR3 length is 13 residues. In germline, CDR1 is SGHTA, CDR2 FQGNSA. The whole variable domain, filled in from reference TRBV7-2 and TRBJ2-1, reads GAGVSQSPSNKVTEKGKDVELRCDPISGHTALYWYRQSLGQGLEFLIYFQGNSAPDKSGLPSDRFSAERTGGSVSTLTIQRTQQEDSAVYLCASSLARGDEQFFGPGTRLTVL.

V is TRBV28 and J is TRBJ2-6; D unresolved. Trimming shortened V by 1 base and J by 2 bases, and 0 bases separated the two germline ends. The CDR3 loop spans 13 amino acids. Germline V gene sequence: CDR1 MDHEN, CDR2 SYDVKM. This CDR3 is CASSLSGANVLTF. CDR3 coding DNA: TGTGCCAGCAGTTTATCTGGGGCCAACGTCCTGACTTTC.

The chain employs TRBV5-6 and TRBJ2-3, with D tentatively TRBD2 (6 bases). CDR1 and CDR2 (germline): SGHDT, YYEEEE. This CDR3 has 16 amino acids. Deletions cut 4 bases from V and 0 bases from J, with 15 bases between. The CDR3 sequence: CASSPGWDFSTDTQYF. The CDR3 DNA follows: TGTGCCAGCAGCCCCGGTTGGGACTTTAGCACAGATACGCAGTATTTT.

The chain uses TRBV5-5 and TRBJ2-7, with 12 nucleotides matching TRBD1. The V and J ends lost 3 bases and 3 bases, in that order; junction bases with no gene match: 1. There are 14 residues in the CDR3. Per germline, CDR1 SGHKS and CDR2 YYEKEE (reference sequence). CDR3 DNA: TGTGCCAGCAGCTGGGACAGGGGGCTCTACGAGCAGTACTTC. Its protein is CASSWDRGLYEQYF.

The chain carries TRBV7-9 and TRBJ2-5; D is perhaps TRBD1 (5 bases). The germline V gene has CDR1 SEHNR and CDR2 FQNEAQ (reference sequence). This CDR3 is built from 14 residues. V was shortened by 1 base and J by 4 bases, with 10 bases between the two germline ends. The CDR3 sequence: CASSLGLGPETQYF. CDR3 DNA: TGTGCCAGCAGCTTAGGCCTGGGGCCAGAGACCCAGTACTTC. The full variable domain, completed using reference TRBV7-9 and TRBJ2-5, is DTGVSQNPRHKITKRGQNVTFRCDPISEHNRLYWYRQTLGQGPEFLTYFQNEAQLEKSRLLSDRFSAERPKGSFSTLEIQRTEQGDSAMYLCASSLGLGPETQYFGPGTRLLVL.

This chain connects TRBV5-1 to TRBJ2-7, with D possibly being TRBD1 (5 bases). Per the germline V gene, CDR1 is SGHRS and CDR2 is YFSETQ. The CDR3 is 13 amino acids. Trimming took 0 bases from V and 7 from J, leaving 11 bases between them. The CDR3 loop reads CASSLGTFREQYF. The CDR3 coding sequence is TGCGCCAGCAGCTTGGGGACATTTCGGGAGCAGTACTTC. Filled out from reference TRBV5-1 and TRBJ2-7, the complete variable domain reads KAGVTQTPRYLIKTRGQQVTLSCSPISGHRSVSWYQQTPGQGLQFLFEYFSETQRNKGNFPGRFSGRQFSNSRSEMNVSTLELGDSALYLCASSLGTFREQYFGPGTRLTVT.

Only one count was recorded for this clone. The V call is TRBV25-1, the J call TRBJ2-7, with a tentative D call TRBD1 (6 bases). V was shortened by 6 bases and J by 0 bases, with 15 bases between the two germline ends. The CDR3 runs 15 residues. Germline V gene sequence: CDR1 MGHDK, CDR2 SYGVNS. The CDR3 is CASRQDSVSSYEQYF. As DNA, the CDR3 is TGTGCCAGCAGACAGGACAGCGTTAGCTCCTACGAGCAGTACTTC.

This rearrangement joins TRBV12-5 to TRBJ2-3; TRBD2 matches at 11 bases. Trimming removed 0 bases from V and 2 bases from J; junction bases left unmatched: 7. The V gene's germline CDR1 is LGHNT and CDR2 FRNRAP. This CDR3 contains 18 residues. The CDR3 loop is CASGLVTASGRFTDTQYF. The CDR3 coding sequence is TGTGCTAGTGGTTTGGTAACGGCTAGCGGGAGGTTCACAGATACGCAGTATTTT. The complete variable domain, with remaining parts taken from reference TRBV12-5 and TRBJ2-3, reads DARVTQTPRHKVTEMGQEVTMRCQPILGHNTVFWYRQTMMQGLELLAYFRNRAPLDDSGMPKDRFSAEMPDATLATLKIQPSEPRDSAVYFCASGLVTASGRFTDTQYFGPGTRLTVL.

This clone has just one count. The chain links TRBV5-1 to TRBJ1-2; 12 bases are shared with TRBD1. The ends lost 4 bases at V and 7 bases at J; junction bases unmatched: 2. The CDR3 covers 13 residues. From germline, CDR1 is SGHRS and CDR2 YFSETQ. The CDR3 DNA reads TGCGCCAGCAGCGCGGGACAGGGGGCTGGCTACACCTTC. Translating it yields CASSAGQGAGYTF.

The chain carries TRBV5-1 and TRBJ1-4; D is uncertain. The germline V and J ends were trimmed by 2 bases and 0 bases, with 5 bases remaining between them. The CDR3 has 14 residues. Germline CDR1 and CDR2: SGHRS and YFSETQ. The CDR3: CASSFMSTNEKLFF. In DNA, the CDR3 is TGCGCCAGCAGCTTCATGTCAACTAATGAAAAACTGTTTTTT.

The rearrangement joins TRBV9 to TRBJ2-2, with D perhaps matching TRBD2 (5 bases). CDR3 size: 16 residues. V was trimmed by 4 bases and J by 0 bases, leaving 13 bases between them. The germline V gene encodes CDR1 SGDLS and CDR2 YYNGEE. CDR3 in DNA: TGTGCCAGCAGCCCTCGGGGAGCCGCGAACACCGGGGAGCTGTTTTTT. Its translation: CASSPRGAANTGELFF.

CDR3 residues: CASSERGQGRTEAFF. The CDR3, as DNA: TGTGCCAGCAGTGAACGGGGACAGGGGAGGACTGAAGCTTTCTTT. J is TRBJ1-1 and V is TRBV2, with 10 bases lining up with TRBD1. Losses at the gene ends were 2 bases for V and 5 bases for J; bases not matched to a gene: 5. CDR1 and CDR2 (germline): SNHLY, FYNNEI. This CDR3 has 15 amino acids.

V is TRBV6-5 and J is TRBJ1-1, with D hard to call. This CDR3 is 13 amino acids long. The germline gives CDR1 MNHEY, CDR2 SVGAGI. V was shortened by 7 bases and J by 2 bases, with 11 bases between the two germline ends. This chain's CDR3 is CASTRTPNTEAFF. CDR3 bases: TGTGCCAGCACTAGGACCCCAAACACTGAAGCTTTCTTT.

The chain uses TRBV2 and TRBJ1-1; D ambiguous. CDR1 is SNHLY, CDR2 FYNNEI, per germline. Deletions cut 8 bases from V and 3 bases from J, with 16 bases between. This CDR3 contains 14 residues. The CDR3 region is CASLRDQEDTEAFF. CDR3 nucleotide sequence: TGTGCCAGCCTAAGAGACCAGGAAGACACTGAAGCTTTCTTT.

The chain is built from TRBV4-3 and TRBJ1-1; D gene ambiguous. The V and J ends lost 3 bases and 0 bases respectively, with 8 bases between them. In germline, CDR1 is LGHNA, CDR2 YSLEER. The CDR3 length is 14 residues. CDR3 nucleotides: TGCGCCAGCAGCCAGGGCAGGCTGAACACTGAAGCTTTCTTT. The encoded protein is CASSQGRLNTEAFF.

J is TRBJ1-3 and V is TRBV18; D unresolved. This CDR3 is built from 17 residues. V lost 4 bases, J lost 0 bases, and 16 bases lay in between. CDR1 and CDR2 (germline): KGHSH, LQKENI. CDR3 sequence: CASSRRQGVSSGNTIYF. The CDR3 DNA is TGTGCCAGCTCACGACGACAAGGCGTTAGCTCTGGAAACACCATATATTTT.

The chain combines TRBV5-6 with TRBJ2-3; a weak D match, TRBD1 (7 bases). The CDR3 sequence is 16 residues long. Germline lookup yields CDR1 SGHDT and CDR2 YYEEEE. Trimming left V 3 bases short and J 2 bases short, with 16 bases between. The CDR3 coding sequence is TGTGCCAGCAGCTGGAAAGACAGGGACTTCACAGATACGCAGTATTTT. Protein product: CASSWKDRDFTDTQYF.

The V gene is TRBV5-1, the J gene TRBJ2-1, with a tentative D call TRBD2 (7 bases). Germline V lookup: CDR1 SGHRS, CDR2 YFSETQ. The CDR3 consists of 15 residues. Between the trimmed V and J ends, which lost 4 bases and 4 bases, there was a span of 15 bases. The CDR3 loop reads CASSASGGRYNEQFF. CDR3 in DNA: TGCGCCAGCAGCGCCTCGGGGGGCCGGTACAATGAGCAGTTCTTC.

The chain is built from TRBV5-5 and TRBJ2-7, with D unresolved. The ends were cut back, 1 base at V and 11 bases at J, with 13 bases in the middle. The germline V gene encodes CDR1 SGHKS and CDR2 YYEKEE (reference sequence). The length of the CDR3 is 12 residues. The CDR3 spells CASSLQETLEYF. For the CDR3, the DNA is TGTGCCAGCAGCTTGCAGGAAACTCTGGAGTACTTC. Full variable domain (outside the CDR3, taken from reference TRBV5-5 and TRBJ2-7): DAGVTQSPTHLIKTRGQQVTLRCSPISGHKSVSWYQQVLGQGPQFIFQYYEKEERGRGNFPDRFSARQFPNYSSELNVNALLLGDSALYLCASSLQETLEYFGPGTRLTVT.

V usage is TRBV7-6 and J usage is TRBJ1-1; the match to TRBD1 covers 7 bases. V gave up 5 bases and J gave up 4 bases; unmatched junction bases: 16. Germline lookup yields CDR1 SGHVS and CDR2 FNYEAQ. The CDR3 has 17 amino acids. The CDR3 sequence: CASSNPSGRGLRTEAFF. The CDR3 nucleotides are TGTGCCAGCAGCAATCCATCCGGAAGGGGGCTTCGCACTGAAGCTTTCTTT.